These 22 T cell receptor beta chains originate from one sample sequenced in a study of cytomegalovirus exposure and HLA in healthy donors. Sequenced by immunoSEQ multiplex PCR; TCRdb stores in-frame clones only, minus some. Of over 200,000 clones listed, roughly 83% were seen once; the top ten hold 5.5% to 7%. The sequencing sample was made of PBMCs. The receptor source for this set is a woman aged 18-35 years in good health and CMV-seronegative.

V is TRBV30 and J is TRBJ1-3, with TRBD1 matching 7 bases. The germline V gene encodes CDR1 GTSNPN and CDR2 SVGIG (reference sequence). This CDR3 has 18 residues. V lost 1 base and J lost 2; bases outside the gene matches: 14. The CDR3 DNA reads TGTGCCTGGAGTGCAGGGGGGCTGAGAGGGCTGACTGGAAACACCATATATTTT. Translated: CAWSAGGLRGLTGNTIYF.

The chain links TRBV29-1 to TRBJ1-5, with 7 bases matching TRBD1. The CDR3 is 15 amino acids. The junction had 9 bases not matched to a gene; V was cut back by 3 bases and J by 4 bases. Germline assignment: CDR1 SQVTM and CDR2 ANQGSEA. CDR3 residues: CSVEAGPGGNQPQHF. As DNA, the CDR3 is TGCAGCGTTGAGGCCGGGCCAGGGGGGAATCAGCCCCAGCATTTT.

The J gene is TRBJ2-7, the V gene TRBV29-1; D possibly corresponds to TRBD2 (6 bases). This CDR3 is 16 amino acids long. CDR1 is SQVTM and CDR2 is ANQGSEA in the germline V gene. V was pared by 7 bases and J by 2 bases, with 24 bases between. CDR3 sequence (DNA): TGCAGCGCATCCGTCCCCGGTAGCGGACTCCCCTACGAGCAGTACTTC. Translated: CSASVPGSGLPYEQYF.

Concerning this clone: Other DNA sequences of this sample code for an identical CDR3. The genes are TRBV9 and TRBJ1-1; 8 positions match TRBD1. V lost 0 bases and J lost 1; bases outside the gene matches: 2. Per germline, CDR1 SGDLS and CDR2 YYNGEE. The CDR3 covers 15 residues. CDR3 nucleotide sequence: TGTGCCAGCAGCGTAGGTGGGACAGGGAACACTGAAGCTTTCTTT. Protein: CASSVGGTGNTEAFF. Supplemented by reference TRBV9 and TRBJ1-1, the full variable domain reads DSGVTQTPKHLITATGQRVTLRCSPRSGDLSVYWYQQSLDQGLQFLIQYYNGEERAKGNILERFSAQQFPDLHSELNLSSLELGDSALYFCASSVGGTGNTEAFFGQGTRLTVV.

This chain connects TRBV29-1 to TRBJ2-3, with D tentatively TRBD1 or TRBD2 (5 bases each). Germline V gene lookup returns CDR1 SQVTM and CDR2 ANQGSEA. Trimming pared 6 bases from V and 2 bases from J, leaving 12 bases between. The CDR3 length is 13 residues. CDR3 region: CSVPWDLTDTQYF. As DNA, the CDR3 is TGCAGCGTCCCGTGGGACCTCACAGATACGCAGTATTTT.

This sequence joins TRBV27 and TRBJ1-6; TRBD1 might be the D (6 bases). V lost 4 bases, J lost 5 bases, and 15 bases lay in between. Germline V lookup: CDR1 MNHEY, CDR2 SMNVEV (reference sequence). The CDR3 extends over 16 amino acids. The CDR3 coding sequence is TGTGCCAGCAGTTCCCCCGGCAGGGGCCATAATTCACCCCTCCACTTT. It yields the protein CASSSPGRGHNSPLHF.

This chain joins TRBV20-1 and TRBJ2-5; unclear D gene. V lost 4 bases to trimming and J lost 2 bases, with 5 bases between them. This CDR3 region has 11 residues. From germline, CDR1 is DFQATT and CDR2 SNEGSKA (reference sequence). The CDR3 nucleotides read TGCAGTGCTAACGCACAAGAGACCCAGTACTTC. Amino acids: CSANAQETQYF.

The chain is built from TRBV27 and TRBJ1-5, with 10 bases lining up with TRBD1. The CDR3 length is 16 residues. Germline-derived CDR1 and CDR2 are MNHEY and SMNVEV (reference sequence). The trim removed 6 bases at V and 2 bases at J, leaving 7 bases unmatched. CDR3 region: CASRDRGSLGNQPQHF. As DNA, the CDR3 is TGTGCCAGCAGGGACAGGGGGAGTCTGGGCAATCAGCCCCAGCATTTT.

The J gene is TRBJ1-5, the V gene TRBV20-1; D gene ambiguous. CDR1 and CDR2 (germline): DFQATT, SNEGSKA (reference sequence). V was pared by 3 bases and J by 4 bases, with 4 bases between. The CDR3 sequence is 11 residues long. The CDR3 DNA reads as TGCAGTGCTAGTTATAATCAGCCCCAGCATTTT. Translating it yields CSASYNQPQHF.

The chain joins TRBV7-9 to TRBJ2-2, with D hard to call. Deletions cut 3 bases from V and 2 bases from J, with 13 bases between. The CDR3 extends over 16 amino acids. Looked up from germline, CDR1 is SEHNR and CDR2 is FQNEAQ (reference sequence). CDR3 amino acids: CASSLGFGENTGELFF. The CDR3 coding sequence is TGTGCCAGCAGCTTGGGCTTTGGAGAAAACACCGGGGAGCTGTTTTTT.

The V call is TRBV2, the J call TRBJ2-2; D gene uncertain. Germline values: CDR1 SNHLY, CDR2 FYNNEI. CDR3 size: 15 residues. V was pared by 1 base and J by 3 bases, with 9 bases between. In nucleotides, the CDR3 is TGTGCCAGCAGTGAAGGACATGGGGACACCGGGGAGCTGTTTTTT. Translating gives CASSEGHGDTGELFF.

CDR3 protein: CASSGLQGGTYEQYF. The DNA for the CDR3 is TGTGCCAGCAGCGGTTTACAGGGCGGCACCTACGAGCAGTACTTC. The chain has TRBV2 and TRBJ2-7, with a tentative D call TRBD1 (6 bases). V was shortened by 6 bases and J by 2 bases, with 17 bases between the two germline ends. This CDR3 region has 15 residues. CDR1 SNHLY and CDR2 FYNNEI come from the germline V gene.

The chain recombines TRBV27 with TRBJ2-1, with TRBD2 matching over 12 bases. The length of the CDR3 is 18 residues. Germline V lookup: CDR1 MNHEY, CDR2 SMNVEV (reference sequence). The J segment lost 0 bases and the V segment lost 2 bases, leaving 5 bases of the junction unmatched. The CDR3 loop is CASSLRTSGRYSYNEQFF. The CDR3 nucleotides are TGTGCCAGCAGTTTAAGAACTAGCGGGAGGTACTCCTACAATGAGCAGTTCTTC.

This clone was seen a single time. This chain links TRBV11-2 with TRBJ2-5; 8 bases line up with TRBD2. The germline V gene encodes CDR1 SGHAT and CDR2 FQNNGV. V lost 1 base to trimming and J lost 1 base; unmatched junction nucleotides: 2. This CDR3 has 15 residues. The CDR3, as DNA: TGTGCCAGCAGCTTAGGGGCGGGGGGCCAAGAGACCCAGTACTTC. It yields the protein CASSLGAGGQETQYF. The whole variable domain, remainder taken from reference TRBV11-2 and TRBJ2-5, is EAGVAQSPRYKIIEKRQSVAFWCNPISGHATLYWYQQILGQGPKLLIQFQNNGVVDDSQLPKDRFSAERLKGVDSTLKIQPAKLEDSAVYLCASSLGAGGQETQYFGPGTRLLVL.

V is TRBV30 and J is TRBJ2-5; D is undetermined. In germline, CDR1 is GTSNPN, CDR2 SVGIG (reference sequence). The CDR3 runs to 13 residues. V shed 0 bases and J shed 6 bases, with 11 bases lying between them. The CDR3 nucleotides read TGTGCCTGGAGTGTCGGTCTTGACAAGACCCAGTACTTC. It codes for CAWSVGLDKTQYF.

The rearrangement links TRBV6-4 to TRBJ2-5, with D possibly being TRBD2 (6 bases). The CDR3 runs to 15 residues. Looked up from germline, CDR1 is MRHNA and CDR2 is SNTAGT. V was cut by 11 bases and J by 0 bases, with 19 bases left in between. The CDR3 region has the DNA TGTGCCCGGCCGCCGGGGGTCCTGGACCAAGAGACCCAGTACTTC. Amino acid sequence: CARPPGVLDQETQYF.

V is TRBV7-8 and J is TRBJ1-5; weak D call: TRBD1 (5 bases). Trimming shortened V by 1 base and J by 9 bases, and 16 bases separated the two germline ends. The CDR3 is 15 amino acids. Germline-derived CDR1 and CDR2 are SGHVS and FQNEAQ. CDR3 protein: CASSLVAGPSRPQHF. DNA of the CDR3: TGTGCCAGCAGCTTAGTCGCAGGGCCATCAAGGCCCCAGCATTTT.

This chain's CDR3 is CASARTHPGAFF. The CDR3 DNA sequence: TGTGCCAGCGCAAGAACCCACCCCGGAGCTTTCTTT. The chain uses TRBV6-5 and TRBJ1-1; D unclear. V was shortened by 8 bases and J by 10 bases, with 17 bases between the two germline ends. CDR1 and CDR2 (germline): MNHEY, SVGAGI. The CDR3 runs 12 residues.

The chain carries TRBV5-4 and TRBJ2-7; 8 bases map to TRBD1. The CDR3 runs to 15 residues. With V trimmed by 2 bases and J by 2 bases, 6 bases remained unmatched. Germline CDR1 and CDR2: SGHNT and YYREEE (reference sequence). The CDR3 DNA reads TGTGCCAGCAGCTTAATCGGACAGGGACCCTACGAGCAGTACTTC. Its translation is CASSLIGQGPYEQYF.

This clone was seen once. The rearrangement links TRBV5-5 to TRBJ1-2, with 8 bases fitting TRBD1. In germline, CDR1 is SGHKS, CDR2 YYEKEE (reference sequence). V shed 2 bases and J 4 bases; nucleotides not matched to a gene: 7. The CDR3 totals 15 residues. The CDR3 protein is CASSFTRGQIYGYTF. The CDR3 nucleotides are TGTGCCAGCAGCTTTACCAGGGGGCAAATCTATGGCTACACCTTC.

The chain links TRBV14 to TRBJ1-2, with D uncertain. CDR3 length equals 14 residues. The V gene lost 4 bases and the J gene lost 8 bases, with 17 bases spanning the gap. Germline loops: CDR1 SGHDN, CDR2 FVKESK. In DNA, the CDR3 is TGTGCCAGCAGCCTTCGGGCCAGCCTCCGGGGCTACACCTTC. Translated: CASSLRASLRGYTF.

The CDR3 protein is CASSPQGGDYSYEQYF. The CDR3 nucleotides are TGTGCCAGCTCACCTCAGGGGGGAGATTACTCCTACGAGCAGTACTTC. The V call is TRBV18, the J call TRBJ2-7, with D possibly TRBD1 on 7 matching bases. The CDR3 length is 16 residues. Germline CDR1 and CDR2: KGHSH and LQKENI. V lost 3 bases to trimming and J lost 0 bases, with 15 bases between them. The full variable domain, its missing parts supplied by reference TRBV18 and TRBJ2-7, is NAGVMQNPRHLVRRRGQEARLRCSPMKGHSHVYWYRQLPEEGLKFMVYLQKENIIDESGMPKERFSAEFPKEGPSILRIQQVVRGDSAAYFCASSPQGGDYSYEQYFGPGTRLTVT.